These 21 T cell receptor beta chains share one sample of origin, sequenced in a study of fetal regulatory T cell absence and autoimmunity. Some clones are missing from TCRdb's copy, which holds only in-frame ones; the method was immunoSEQ multiplex PCR. The repertoire includes some 44,000 clones, about four fifths of them detected once, and 0.41% sits in the top ten. The specimen sequenced was cord blood. These receptors were obtained from a newborn boy with IPEX syndrome.

This clone was detected a few times. V usage is TRBV4-1 and J usage is TRBJ1-5, with 7 bases lining up with TRBD1. After removal of 4 bases from V and 4 bases from J, the junction contained 4 bases not matched to a gene. The CDR3 loop spans 14 amino acids. CDR1 and CDR2 from the germline V gene are MGHRA and YSYEKL. CDR3 nucleotides: TGCGCCAGCAGCCTAGGGGGCGGGAATCAGCCCCAGCATTTT. Its protein product is CASSLGGGNQPQHF.

The chain couples TRBV5-4 to TRBJ2-3, with TRBD2 identical over 10 bases. With 0 bases clipped from V and 5 bases from J, the junction kept 0 bases outside the gene matches. Germline CDR1 SGHNT, CDR2 YYREEE (reference sequence). The length of the CDR3 is 14 residues. As DNA, the CDR3 is TGTGCCAGCAGCTTGGGACTAGCGGGAGATACGCAGTATTTT. Translating gives CASSLGLAGDTQYF.

This rearrangement joins TRBV30 to TRBJ1-3; maybe TRBD1 (6 bases). Trimming took off 3 bases at V and 0 bases at J, with 15 bases between the two ends. The CDR3 is made up of 16 amino acids. Germline CDR1 reads GTSNPN; CDR2 reads SVGIG (reference sequence). CDR3 loop: CAWRERQAYSGNTIYF. The CDR3 nucleotides are TGTGCCTGGAGAGAAAGACAGGCCTACTCTGGAAACACCATATATTTT. The whole variable domain, filled in from reference TRBV30 and TRBJ1-3, reads SQTIHQWPATLVQPVGSPLSLECTVEGTSNPNLYWYRQAAGRGLQLLFYSVGIGQISSEVPQNLSASRPQDRQFILSSKKLLLSDSGFYLCAWRERQAYSGNTIYFGEGSWLTVV.

This clone came up a few times. V usage is TRBV6-6 and J usage is TRBJ2-2, with no clear D. The CDR3 extends over 13 amino acids. Per germline, CDR1 MNHNY and CDR2 SVGAGI (reference sequence). The germline V and J ends were trimmed by 0 bases and 1 base, with 0 bases remaining between them. The DNA of the CDR3 is TGTGCCAGCAGTTACTCGAACACCGGGGAGCTGTTTTTT. The encoded protein is CASSYSNTGELFF.

This chain links TRBV7-9 with TRBJ2-3; D uncertain. Trimming took off 1 base at V and 6 bases at J, with 8 bases between the two ends. Germline V gives CDR1 SEHNR, CDR2 FQNEAQ (reference sequence). This CDR3 comprises 13 residues. For the CDR3, the DNA is TGTGCCAGCAGCTTAGACCTAGGGGATACGCAGTATTTT. Residues: CASSLDLGDTQYF. Supplemented by reference TRBV7-9 and TRBJ2-3, the full variable domain reads DTGVSQNPRHKITKRGQNVTFRCDPISEHNRLYWYRQTLGQGPEFLTYFQNEAQLEKSRLLSDRFSAERPKGSFSTLEIQRTEQGDSAMYLCASSLDLGDTQYFGPGTRLTVL.

This chain connects TRBV5-1 to TRBJ2-3; 12 bases map to TRBD2. Unmatched junction bases numbered 8, after V lost 4 bases and J lost 5 bases. There are 16 residues in the CDR3. The germline CDR1 and CDR2 sequences are SGHRS and YFSETQ. CDR3 protein: CASSGTSGRKGDTQYF. The CDR3 nucleotides are TGCGCCAGCAGCGGGACTAGCGGGCGAAAAGGAGATACGCAGTATTTT.

The rearrangement uses TRBV7-8 and TRBJ2-3; 9 bases are shared with TRBD1. The CDR3 is 16 residues long. V trimming: 3 bases; J trimming: 3 bases; junction bases outside the gene matches: 7. CDR1 SGHVS and CDR2 FQNEAQ come from the germline V gene. For the CDR3, the DNA is TGTGCCAGCAGCTTGATGACAGGGGGGGAGACAGATACGCAGTATTTT. This sequence encodes CASSLMTGGETDTQYF.

The genes are TRBV7-2 and TRBJ2-7; TRBD2 matches 10 bases. This CDR3 is built from 15 residues. The germline V gene has CDR1 SGHTA and CDR2 FQGNSA. Trimming removed 0 bases from V and 4 bases from J; junction bases left unmatched: 3. CDR3 region: CASSLAASGGYEQYF. The CDR3 DNA follows: TGTGCCAGCAGCTTAGCGGCTAGCGGGGGATACGAGCAGTACTTC.

DNA for the CDR3: TGCGCCAGCAGCTTGGAAGGGGGGAGCACTGAAGCTTTCTTT. Its translation: CASSLEGGSTEAFF. The chain couples TRBV5-1 to TRBJ1-1, with D possibly matching TRBD1 (6 bases). CDR1 is SGHRS and CDR2 is YFSETQ in the germline V gene. V lost 0 bases and J 4 bases, leaving 10 bases between the germline ends. The length of the CDR3 is 14 residues.

The chain employs TRBV9 and TRBJ2-2; either TRBD1 or TRBD2 may fit D (6 bases each). The CDR3 runs to 19 residues. CDR1 and CDR2 (germline): SGDLS, YYNGEE. Trimming pared 4 bases from V and 5 bases from J, leaving 27 bases between. The CDR3 is CASSTPREGEARGTGELFF. The CDR3 DNA reads as TGTGCCAGCAGCACACCACGAGAGGGGGAGGCTAGGGGAACCGGGGAGCTGTTTTTT.

The gene calls are TRBV27 and TRBJ2-7, with 8 bases identical to TRBD1. The CDR3 is made up of 14 amino acids. Germline V gene sequence: CDR1 MNHEY, CDR2 SMNVEV (reference sequence). The J segment lost 3 bases and the V segment lost 1 base, leaving 2 bases of the junction unmatched. CDR3 in amino acids: CASSLLGQGYEQYF. The CDR3 DNA is TGTGCCAGCAGTTTATTAGGACAGGGCTACGAGCAGTACTTC.

The chain carries TRBV7-2 and TRBJ2-7; no clear D gene. V was pared by 5 bases and J by 5 bases, with 10 bases between. In germline, CDR1 is SGHTA, CDR2 FQGNSA. The CDR3 has 12 residues. The CDR3 is CASSASYNEQYF. The CDR3 DNA reads as TGTGCCAGCAGCGCTAGTTACAACGAGCAGTACTTC.

The V call is TRBV5-1, the J call TRBJ2-7; perhaps TRBD2 as D (6 bases). With 5 bases removed from V and 3 bases from J, the gap between germline ends came to 21 bases. Per the germline V gene, CDR1 is SGHRS and CDR2 is YFSETQ. The length of the CDR3 is 16 residues. The CDR3 region has the DNA TGCGCCAGCAGTAAGGGGCCACGTGGGGGAGGCTACGAGCAGTACTTC. It translates to CASSKGPRGGGYEQYF.

The chain employs TRBV2 and TRBJ1-3; the D is unclear. V was trimmed by 4 bases and J by 2 bases, leaving 9 bases between them. This CDR3 comprises 14 residues. CDR1 and CDR2 (germline): SNHLY, FYNNEI. For the CDR3, the DNA is TGTGCCAGCAGTGGTGGGTTCGCTGGAAACACCATATATTTT. Protein sequence: CASSGGFAGNTIYF.

The chain combines TRBV6-1 with TRBJ2-3; D is possibly TRBD2 (7 bases). V dropped 5 bases and J dropped 0 bases, with 12 bases sitting between them. Looked up from germline, CDR1 is MNHNS and CDR2 is SASEGT. The CDR3 sequence is 15 residues long. CDR3 nucleotide sequence: TGTGCCAGCAGTAAGGGGAGGGGGAGCACAGATACGCAGTATTTT. It is translated as CASSKGRGSTDTQYF.

J is TRBJ1-4 and V is TRBV11-2; D not certain. The germline V gene has CDR1 SGHAT and CDR2 FQNNGV. The CDR3 length is 13 residues. Trimming removed 0 bases at V and 9 bases at J, with 8 bases between. The DNA of the CDR3 is TGTGCCAGCAGCTTAGAGCGCGCCCAAAAACTGTTTTTT. This translates into CASSLERAQKLFF.

The DNA of the CDR3 is TGTGCCAGCAGCCTCCTAGCGGGGGGTCACACCGGGGAGCTGTTTTTT. Its protein is CASSLLAGGHTGELFF. The rearrangement links TRBV14 to TRBJ2-2, with 11 bases aligning to TRBD2. This CDR3 has 16 residues. The trim removed 4 bases at V and 3 bases at J, leaving 4 bases unmatched. CDR1 is SGHDN, CDR2 FVKESK, per germline.

This chain joins TRBV4-1 and TRBJ2-7, with no clear D. The CDR3 extends over 13 amino acids. CDR1 and CDR2 (germline): MGHRA, YSYEKL. V was shortened by 3 bases and J by 3 bases, with 9 bases between the two germline ends. This CDR3 reads CASSQAVYYEQYF. CDR3 coding DNA: TGCGCCAGCAGCCAGGCGGTTTACTACGAGCAGTACTTC.

The chain has TRBV5-1 and TRBJ2-1; the match to TRBD2 covers 11 bases. J was trimmed by 8 bases and V by 3 bases; bases with no gene match: 7. CDR3 length: 15 amino acids. Germline CDR1 is SGHRS and CDR2 is YFSETQ. In DNA, the CDR3 is TGCGCCAGCAGCTGGATACTAGCGGGAGCGGATGAGCAGTTCTTC. Translated: CASSWILAGADEQFF.

The chain combines TRBV2 with TRBJ1-5; unclear D gene. Germline values: CDR1 SNHLY, CDR2 FYNNEI. This CDR3 is built from 14 residues. The ends were cut back, 3 bases at V and 0 bases at J, with 6 bases in the middle. CDR3 in DNA: TGTGCCAGCAGTGATGGGGATAGCAATCAGCCCCAGCATTTT. Encoded protein: CASSDGDSNQPQHF.

This chain links TRBV7-9 with TRBJ1-6, with D possibly being TRBD1 (5 bases). Trimming pared 5 bases from V and 6 bases from J, leaving 11 bases between. From germline, CDR1 is SEHNR and CDR2 FQNEAQ (reference sequence). There are 14 residues in the CDR3. The CDR3 loop is CASSQGRPNSPLHF. The CDR3 nucleotides are TGTGCCAGCAGCCAGGGACGTCCTAATTCACCCCTCCACTTT.